The table lists the clone carrying this T cell receptor (beta chain) with a count of one. As yet, its antigen is unknown. The record originates from a study of shared clonotypes between healthy human individuals. Study-wide background: Every donor yielded three CD4 naive, three CD4 memory, two CD8 naive and one CD8 memory plate. General study findings and limits: Naive subsets generally had larger estimated richness than memory subsets. Rarefaction showed that sequencing of sorted subsets was incomplete (despite large depth).

Original processing notes: ImmunoSEQ supplied junction-only sequences lacking quality scores, so filtering was different. The assay was immunoSEQ multiplex PCR, and TCRdb's table has in-frame clones only and misses some. V and J calls and clone size are given by that table; D and trimming were obtained from the DNA. Here the sample spans hundreds of thousands of clones, about 98% being singletons. CD45RO-negative CD8 cells positively selected for CCR7 made up the naive population, which excluded terminally differentiated effector memory CD45RA+ cells. The length of the CDR3 is 18 residues. V lost 6 bases and J lost 0; bases outside the gene matches: 15. In germline, CDR1 is MDHEN, CDR2 SYDVKM.

The sample taken for sequencing was naive CD8+ T cells sorted from blood. The clonotype originates from a man aged 25 to 40 in good health. The chain employs TRBV28 and TRBJ2-7; 9 bases match TRBD2. In nucleotides, the CDR3 is TGTGCCAGCAGACCCTGGGGGGTTAGCGGGGGAAGCTCCTACGAGCAGTACTTC. Its protein is CASRPWGVSGGSSYEQYF.